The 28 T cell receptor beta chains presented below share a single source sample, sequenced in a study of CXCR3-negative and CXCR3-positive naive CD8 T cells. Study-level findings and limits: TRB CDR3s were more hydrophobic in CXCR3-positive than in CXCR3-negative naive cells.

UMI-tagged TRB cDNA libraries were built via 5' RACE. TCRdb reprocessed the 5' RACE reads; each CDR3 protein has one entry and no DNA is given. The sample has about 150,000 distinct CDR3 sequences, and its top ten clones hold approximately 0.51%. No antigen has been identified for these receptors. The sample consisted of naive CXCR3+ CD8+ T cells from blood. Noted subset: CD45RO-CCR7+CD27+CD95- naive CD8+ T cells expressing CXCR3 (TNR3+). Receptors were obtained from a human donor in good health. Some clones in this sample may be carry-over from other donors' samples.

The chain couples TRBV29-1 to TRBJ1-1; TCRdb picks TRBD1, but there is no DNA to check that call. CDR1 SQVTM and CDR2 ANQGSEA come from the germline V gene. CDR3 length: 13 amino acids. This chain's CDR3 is CSVLRQTNTEAFF.

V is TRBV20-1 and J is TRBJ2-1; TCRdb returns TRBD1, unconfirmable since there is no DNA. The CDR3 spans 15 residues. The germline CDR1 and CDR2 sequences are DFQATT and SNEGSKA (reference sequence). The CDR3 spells CSARGRGRSSYEQFF.

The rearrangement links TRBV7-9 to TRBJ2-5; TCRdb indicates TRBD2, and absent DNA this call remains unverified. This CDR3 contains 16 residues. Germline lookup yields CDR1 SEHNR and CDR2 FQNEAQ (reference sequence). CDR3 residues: CASSYYYAGGGETQYF. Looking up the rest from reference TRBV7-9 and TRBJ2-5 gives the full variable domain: DTGVSQNPRHKITKRGQNVTFRCDPISEHNRLYWYRQTLGQGPEFLTYFQNEAQLEKSRLLSDRFSAERPKGSFSTLEIQRTEQGDSAMYLCASSYYYAGGGETQYFGPGTRLLVL.

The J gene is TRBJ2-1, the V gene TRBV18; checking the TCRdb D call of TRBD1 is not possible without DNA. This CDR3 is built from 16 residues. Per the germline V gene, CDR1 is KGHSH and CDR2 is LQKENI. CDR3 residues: CASSPPQGVYYNEQFF.

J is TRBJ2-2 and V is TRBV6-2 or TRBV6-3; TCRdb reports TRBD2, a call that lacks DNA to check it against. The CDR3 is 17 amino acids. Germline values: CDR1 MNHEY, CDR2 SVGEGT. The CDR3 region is CASSYSSNRLDTGELFF.

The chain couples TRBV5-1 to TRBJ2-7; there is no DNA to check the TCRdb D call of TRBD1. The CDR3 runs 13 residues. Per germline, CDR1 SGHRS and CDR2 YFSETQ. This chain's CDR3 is CASSVGQNYEQYF.

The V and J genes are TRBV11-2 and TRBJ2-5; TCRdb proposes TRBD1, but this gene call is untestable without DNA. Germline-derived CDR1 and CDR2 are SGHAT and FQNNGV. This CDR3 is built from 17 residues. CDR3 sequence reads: CASSPTKGRGGWETQYF. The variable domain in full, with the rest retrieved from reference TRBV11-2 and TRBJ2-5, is EAGVAQSPRYKIIEKRQSVAFWCNPISGHATLYWYQQILGQGPKLLIQFQNNGVVDDSQLPKDRFSAERLKGVDSTLKIQPAKLEDSAVYLCASSPTKGRGGWETQYFGPGTRLLVL.

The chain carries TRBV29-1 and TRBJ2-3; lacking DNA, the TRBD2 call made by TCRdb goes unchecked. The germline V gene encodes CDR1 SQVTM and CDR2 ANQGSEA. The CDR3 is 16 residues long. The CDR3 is CSVDGFGVAGTDTQYF.

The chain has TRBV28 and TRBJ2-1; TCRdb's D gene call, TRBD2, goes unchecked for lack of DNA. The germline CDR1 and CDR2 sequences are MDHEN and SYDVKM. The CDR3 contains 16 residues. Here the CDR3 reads CASKVGAGEAYNEQFF. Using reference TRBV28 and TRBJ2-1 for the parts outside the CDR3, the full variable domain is DVKVTQSSRYLVKRTGEKVFLECVQDMDHENMFWYRQDPGLGLRLIYFSYDVKMKEKGDIPEGYSVSREKKERFSLILESASTNQTSMYLCASKVGAGEAYNEQFFGPGTRLTVL.

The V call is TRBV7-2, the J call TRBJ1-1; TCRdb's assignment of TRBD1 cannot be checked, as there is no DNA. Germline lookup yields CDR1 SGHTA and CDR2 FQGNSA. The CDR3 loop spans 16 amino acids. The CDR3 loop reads CASSISGQSLSTEAFF. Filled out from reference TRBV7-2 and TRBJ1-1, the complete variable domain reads GAGVSQSPSNKVTEKGKDVELRCDPISGHTALYWYRQSLGQGLEFLIYFQGNSAPDKSGLPSDRFSAERTGGSVSTLTIQRTQQEDSAVYLCASSISGQSLSTEAFFGQGTRLTVV.

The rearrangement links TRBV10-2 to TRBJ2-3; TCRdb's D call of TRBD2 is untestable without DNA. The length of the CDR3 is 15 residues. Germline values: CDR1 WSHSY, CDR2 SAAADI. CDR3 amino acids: CASSESGPSTDTQYF.

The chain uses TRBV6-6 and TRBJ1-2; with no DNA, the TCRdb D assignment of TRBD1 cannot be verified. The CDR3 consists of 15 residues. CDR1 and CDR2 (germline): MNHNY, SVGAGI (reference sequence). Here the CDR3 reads CASSDGQGANYGYTF.

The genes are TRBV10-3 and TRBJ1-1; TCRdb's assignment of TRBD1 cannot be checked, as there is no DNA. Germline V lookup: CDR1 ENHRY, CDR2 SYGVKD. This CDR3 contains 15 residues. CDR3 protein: CARGGQGVMNTEAFF.

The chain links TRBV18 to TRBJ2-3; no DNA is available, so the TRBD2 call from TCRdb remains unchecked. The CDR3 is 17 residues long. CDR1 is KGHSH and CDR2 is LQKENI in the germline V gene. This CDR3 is CASSPLKREVATDTQYF.

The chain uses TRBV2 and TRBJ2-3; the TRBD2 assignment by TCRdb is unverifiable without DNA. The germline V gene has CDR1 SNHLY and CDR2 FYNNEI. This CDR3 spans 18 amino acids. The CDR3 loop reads CASSEPSGRVGGTDTQYF.

Here the CDR3 reads CASSQPVRDRGVDTQYF. This chain links TRBV4-3 with TRBJ2-3; absent DNA, TCRdb's TRBD1 call cannot be checked. The CDR3 covers 17 residues. Germline CDR1 reads LGHNA; CDR2 reads YSLEER.

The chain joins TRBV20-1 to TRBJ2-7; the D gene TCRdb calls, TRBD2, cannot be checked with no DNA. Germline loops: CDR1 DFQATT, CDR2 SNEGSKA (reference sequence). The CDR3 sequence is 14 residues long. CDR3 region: CSAVTSGVAYEQYF.

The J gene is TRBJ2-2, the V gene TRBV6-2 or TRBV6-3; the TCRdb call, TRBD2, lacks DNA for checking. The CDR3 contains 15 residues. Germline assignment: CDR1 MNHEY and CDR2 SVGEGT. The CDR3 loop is CASIPSGLRPGELFF.

This CDR3 reads CASSFSGGYTGELFF. The genes are TRBV5-6 and TRBJ2-2; there is no DNA to check the TCRdb D call of TRBD2. This CDR3 is 15 amino acids long. Germline values: CDR1 SGHDT, CDR2 YYEEEE.

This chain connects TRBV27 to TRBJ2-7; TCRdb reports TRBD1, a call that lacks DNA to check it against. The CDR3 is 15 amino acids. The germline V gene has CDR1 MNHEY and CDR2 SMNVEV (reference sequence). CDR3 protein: CASSFAGGTAYEQYF.

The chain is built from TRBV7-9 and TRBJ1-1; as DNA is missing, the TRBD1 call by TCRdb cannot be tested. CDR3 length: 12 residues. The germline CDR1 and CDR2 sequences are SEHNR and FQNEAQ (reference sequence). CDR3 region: CASSRGATEAFF.

CDR3 sequence reads: CASSLHGTSGSDEQYF. This rearrangement joins TRBV7-9 to TRBJ2-7; the TRBD2 assignment by TCRdb is unverifiable without DNA. Germline V gives CDR1 SEHNR, CDR2 FQNEAQ (reference sequence). This CDR3 has 16 amino acids.

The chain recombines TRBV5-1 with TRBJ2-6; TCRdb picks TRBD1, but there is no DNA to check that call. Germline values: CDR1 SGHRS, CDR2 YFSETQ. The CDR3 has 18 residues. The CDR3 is CASSLEGGLVSGANVLTF.

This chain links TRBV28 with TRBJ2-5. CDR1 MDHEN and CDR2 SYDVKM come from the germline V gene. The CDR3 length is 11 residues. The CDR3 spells CASSGQETQYF.

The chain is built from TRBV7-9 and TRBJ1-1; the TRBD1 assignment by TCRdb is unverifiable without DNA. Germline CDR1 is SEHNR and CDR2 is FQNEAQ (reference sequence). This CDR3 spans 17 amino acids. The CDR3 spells CASNPDRQDGPDTEAFF.

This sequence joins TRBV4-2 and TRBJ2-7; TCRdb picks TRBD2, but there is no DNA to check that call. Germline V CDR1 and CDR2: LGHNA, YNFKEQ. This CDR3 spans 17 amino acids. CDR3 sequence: CASSQESLLAGSYEQYF.

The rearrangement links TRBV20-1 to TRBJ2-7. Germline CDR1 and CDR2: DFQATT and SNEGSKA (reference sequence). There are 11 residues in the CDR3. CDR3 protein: CSAIGGYEQYF.

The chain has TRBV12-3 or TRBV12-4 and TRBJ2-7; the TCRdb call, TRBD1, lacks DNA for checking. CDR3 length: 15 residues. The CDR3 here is CASSLGQGISYEQYF.